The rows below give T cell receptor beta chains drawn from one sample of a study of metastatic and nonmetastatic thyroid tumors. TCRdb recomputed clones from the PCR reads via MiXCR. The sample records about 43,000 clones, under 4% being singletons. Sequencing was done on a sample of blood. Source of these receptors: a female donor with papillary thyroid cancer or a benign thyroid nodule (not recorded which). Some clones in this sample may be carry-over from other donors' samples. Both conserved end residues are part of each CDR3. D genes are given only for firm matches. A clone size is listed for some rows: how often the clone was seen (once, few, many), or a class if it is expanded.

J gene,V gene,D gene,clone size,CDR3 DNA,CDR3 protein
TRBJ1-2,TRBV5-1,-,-,TGTGCCAGCAGCTCTTCGGGGGGCGACTATGGCTACACCTTC,CASSSSGGDYGYTF
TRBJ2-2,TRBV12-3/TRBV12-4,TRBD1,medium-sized,TGTGCCAGCAGTTTAAACCGGGACAGGGGATGGGTCGGGGAGCTGTTTTTT,CASSLNRDRGWVGELFF
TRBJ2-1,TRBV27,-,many,TGTGCCAGCAGTCGGACGGGTGAGCAGTTCTTC,CASSRTGEQFF
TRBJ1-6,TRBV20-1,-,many,TGCAGTGCTAGTCAACTAGGGGACGGGGATAATTCACCCCTCCACTTT,CSASQLGDGDNSPLHF
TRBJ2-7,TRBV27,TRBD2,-,TGTGCCAGCAGTTTAGGGCCGGGACTAGTCTACGAGCAGTACTTC,CASSLGPGLVYEQYF
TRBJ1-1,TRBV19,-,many,TGTGCCAGTAGTAAGCCCGGGGGATACACTGAAGCTTTCTTT,CASSKPGGYTEAFF
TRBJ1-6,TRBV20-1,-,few,TGCAGTGCTATTGGCTGTTCCCCTAATTCACCCCTCCACTTT,CSAIGCSPNSPLHF
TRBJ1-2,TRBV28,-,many,TGTGCCAGCAGCCTCGTGAGGGATGGGGGCTACACCTTC,CASSLVRDGGYTF
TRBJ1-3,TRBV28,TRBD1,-,TGTGCCAGCAGTCGGGGACAGGCGCCTGGAAACACCATATATTTT,CASSRGQAPGNTIYF
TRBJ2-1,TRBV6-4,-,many,TGTGCCAGCAGTGACACCCCAAACAATGAGCAGTTCTTC,CASSDTPNNEQFF
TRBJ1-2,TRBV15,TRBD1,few,TGTGCCACCAGCACAGCAGACAGGGGGTCTGTCTACACCTTC,CATSTADRGSVYTF
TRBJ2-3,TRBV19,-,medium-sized,TGTGCCAGTAGTATAGGTTGGGCCCAGGAATCGCAGTATTTT,CASSIGWAQESQYF
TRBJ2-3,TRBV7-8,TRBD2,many,TGTGCCAGCAACAATAGGTTCGGGACTAGCGTCGAAATGAGCACAGATACGCAGTATTTT,CASNNRFGTSVEMSTDTQYF
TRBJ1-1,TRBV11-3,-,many,TGTGCCAGCAGCTCAGGACAGATGAACACTGAAGCTTTCTTT,CASSSGQMNTEAFF
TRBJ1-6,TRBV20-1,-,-,TGCAGTGCTAGAGGGCAGGACAATTCACCCCTCCACTTT,CSARGQDNSPLHF
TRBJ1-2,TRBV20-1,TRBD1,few,TGCAGTGCTAGACCGGGACAGGGGGCTTTTAACTATGGCTACACCTTC,CSARPGQGAFNYGYTF
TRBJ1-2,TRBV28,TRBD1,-,TGTGCCAGCAGTTCAACCGGGACAGGGGATGGCTACACCTTC,CASSSTGTGDGYTF
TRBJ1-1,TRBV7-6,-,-,TGTGCCAGCCAGAAGTCGGACACTGAAGCTTTCTTT,CASQKSDTEAFF
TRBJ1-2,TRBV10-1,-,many,TGCGCCAGCAGTGACGACGGGGGCTATGGCTACACCTTC,CASSDDGGYGYTF
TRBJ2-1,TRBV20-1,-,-,TGCAGTGCTAGAGCAGCAGCGGGTTACAATGAGCAGTTCTTC,CSARAAAGYNEQFF
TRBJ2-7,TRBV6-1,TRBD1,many,TGTGCCACCAGGACTGGACAGGGCCGATACGAGCAGTACTTC,CATRTGQGRYEQYF
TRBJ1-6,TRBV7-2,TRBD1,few,TGTGCCAGCAGCTTCGCTGGGACAGGGGTCTCACCCCTCCACTTT,CASSFAGTGVSPLHF
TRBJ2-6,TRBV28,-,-,TGTGCCAGCAGTTTATATGGGTCCCCTGGGGCCAACGTCCTGACTTTC,CASSLYGSPGANVLTF
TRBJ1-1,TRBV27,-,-,TGTGCCAGCAATTTAACGGGGTCCACTGCAGCATTCTTT,CASNLTGSTAAFF
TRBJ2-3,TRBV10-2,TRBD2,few,TGCGCCAGCAGTGAGCCAACTCCGGGACTAGCGGGAGGCAGCACAGATACGCAGTATTTT,CASSEPTPGLAGGSTDTQYF
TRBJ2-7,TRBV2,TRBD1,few,TGTGCCAGCAGTAACGACAGGGGGTTCGGGGAGCAGTACTTC,CASSNDRGFGEQYF
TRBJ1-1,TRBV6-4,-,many,TGTGCCAGCAGTGACACGACCGTGGAAAGTGGTGAAGCTTTCTTT,CASSDTTVESGEAFF
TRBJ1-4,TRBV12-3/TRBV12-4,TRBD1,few,TGTGCCAGCAGACCGACAGGGCTCAATGAAAAACTGTTTTTT,CASRPTGLNEKLFF
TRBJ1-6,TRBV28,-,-,TGTGCCAGCAGTCCGGGACTAGGCGATTCACCCCTCCACTTT,CASSPGLGDSPLHF
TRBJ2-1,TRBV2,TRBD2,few,TGTGCCAGCATGGGGACTAGCGGGAGGGCGGCCTACAATGAGCAGTTCTTC,CASMGTSGRAAYNEQFF
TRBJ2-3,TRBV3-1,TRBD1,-,TGTGCCAGCAGCCAAGATCGAGGGGGCGGCACAGATACGCAGTATTTT,CASSQDRGGGTDTQYF
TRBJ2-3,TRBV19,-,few,TGTGCCAGTAGTATAGCTCCGGGAGAGATCGGGTCAGATACGCAGTATTTT,CASSIAPGEIGSDTQYF
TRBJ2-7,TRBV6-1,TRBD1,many,TGTGCCAGCACCCCATTCCGGGACAGGGGGCAATACGAGCAGTACTTC,CASTPFRDRGQYEQYF
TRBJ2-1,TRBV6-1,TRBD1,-,TGTGCCAGCATCCTGGACAGGGGTTCCTACAAGGAGCAGTTCTTC,CASILDRGSYKEQFF
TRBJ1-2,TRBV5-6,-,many,TGTGCCAGCAGCTTGGGGCAGGCGGGGTACTATGGCTACACCTTC,CASSLGQAGYYGYTF
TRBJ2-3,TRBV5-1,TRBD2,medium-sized,TGCGCCAGCAGCTTGACCGGGACTACCTACCGCACAGATACGCAGTATTTT,CASSLTGTTYRTDTQYF
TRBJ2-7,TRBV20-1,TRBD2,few,TGCAGTGCCTACGGGCTAGCGGGGACGCTATCCTACGAGCAGTACTTC,CSAYGLAGTLSYEQYF
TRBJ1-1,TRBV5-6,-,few,TGTGCCAGCAGCGCCTCTGGGCGGGCATCGAACAGTGAAGCTTTCTTT,CASSASGRASNSEAFF
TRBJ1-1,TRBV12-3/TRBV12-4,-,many,TGTGCCAGCAGTTTATCGGTTGTGAACACTGAAGCTTTCTTT,CASSLSVVNTEAFF
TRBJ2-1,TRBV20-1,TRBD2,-,TGCGGAAGGTCCGCGGGAGACGGCTACAATGAGCAGTTCTTC,CGRSAGDGYNEQFF